This TCR beta chain was recovered during a study of identical twins. Study-level points and caveats: Conclusions were drawn cross-sectionally by statistical analysis, without following the same donors.

Germline assignment: CDR1 DFQATT and CDR2 SNEGSKA (reference sequence). This CDR3 spans 12 amino acids. Trimming cost V 5 bases and J 8 bases, with 15 bases left between them. This clonotype was seen ten or more times. Its matching antigen is unknown. Through template switching, a universal primer site was introduced, and the cDNA contained unique molecular identifiers. TCRdb passed the 5' RACE reads through MiXCR, listing each CDR3 protein once. The sample has 100,000 to 110,000 distinct CDR3 sequences, 5.9% seen once. This receptor was identified in a woman aged 50 to 60 in good health. The chain joins TRBV20-1 to TRBJ1-1; D gene uncertain. The sample comprised memory T cells sorted from blood. CDR3: CSAPSEGFEAFF. CDR3 DNA sequence: TGCAGTGCTCCCTCTGAGGGCTTCGAAGCTTTCTTT.